The clone carrying this T cell receptor beta chain came up a few times. Its antigen is currently unknown. These data belong to a study of beta chain features in type 1 diabetes. Expressed TCRB transcripts were sequenced because the isolated RNA had all been reverse transcribed beforehand. Sequencing used immunoSEQ multiplex PCR; TCRdb keeps in-frame clones, though not all of them. The table includes roughly 450,000 clones, approximately 15% detected once. Points from the study as a whole: Type 1 diabetes patients had TCRB CDR3s that were shorter (moderately but significantly so) in all four CD4+ subsets.

The source is a young man in good health. The material sequenced was naive CD4+ T cells from blood.

The CDR3 DNA follows: TGTGCCAGCACCATCGGACAGGGTTTCTCGGAAGCTTTCTTT. Translated: CASTIGQGFSEAFF. The J gene is TRBJ1-1, the V gene TRBV7-2; TRBD1 matches 8 bases. V dropped 7 bases and J dropped 8; count of bases not matched to a gene: 12. The CDR3 consists of 14 residues. The germline V gene has CDR1 SGHTA and CDR2 FQGNSA.